The 23 T cell receptor beta chains in this list originate from one sample, sequenced in a study of OX40 agonist ivuxolimab in advanced cancers. This table comes from immunoSEQ multiplex PCR, and its TCRdb copy is limited to in-frame clones, with some not included. The data show about 60,000 clones, over 80% seen once. Specimen: CD4+ or CD8+ T cells sorted from blood, collected in a trial of the OX40 agonist ivuxolimab. The source is an adult with an advanced solid tumor such as melanoma, head and neck, liver or kidney cancer.

Only a few counts were recorded for this clone. This chain joins TRBV21-1 and TRBJ1-1. TRBV21-1 is given as a pseudogene. The CDR3 contains 16 residues. Written as DNA, the CDR3 is TGTGCCAGCAGCAAACCGGCGGGGCAAATGAACACTGAAGCTTTCTTT. This translates into CASSKPAGQMNTEAFF.

This rearrangement joins TRBV27 to TRBJ1-1, with D perhaps TRBD1 (5 bases). This CDR3 is 14 amino acids long. The germline V gene has CDR1 MNHEY and CDR2 SMNVEV (reference sequence). The germline V and J ends were trimmed by 2 bases and 4 bases, with 11 bases remaining between them. DNA of the CDR3: TGTGCCAGCAGTTTAGGCGGGGACCCCACTGAAGCTTTCTTT. It yields the protein CASSLGGDPTEAFF.

This chain uses TRBV6-6 with TRBJ2-7; 8 nucleotides align to TRBD1. Trimming took 4 bases from V and 5 from J; bases not matched to a gene: 10. The CDR3 extends over 15 amino acids. Germline lookup yields CDR1 MNHNY and CDR2 SVGAGI (reference sequence). In DNA, the CDR3 is TGTGCCAGCAGTTCCTCGGACAGGGCCAGTCACGAGCAGTACTTC. Translating gives CASSSSDRASHEQYF.

Here the CDR3 DNA reads TGTGCCATCAGTGGAGGGGAGAACTCCTACGAGCAGTACTTC. Translation: CAISGGENSYEQYF. The chain has TRBV10-3 and TRBJ2-7, with D possibly being TRBD1 or TRBD2 (5 bases each). Germline CDR1 is ENHRY and CDR2 is SYGVKD. Trimming left V 4 bases short and J 0 bases short, with 10 bases between. The CDR3 contains 14 residues.

The chain carries TRBV2 and TRBJ1-5; no clear D. CDR1 is SNHLY, CDR2 FYNNEI, per germline. This CDR3 has 15 amino acids. V was shortened by 5 bases and J by 0 bases, with 11 bases between the two germline ends. Here the CDR3 reads CASSFGSFSNQPQHF. In DNA form, the CDR3 reads TGTGCCAGCAGTTTTGGGTCTTTTAGCAATCAGCCCCAGCATTTT. Based on the CDR3 plus reference TRBV2 and TRBJ1-5, the full variable domain is EPEVTQTPSHQVTQMGQEVILRCVPISNHLYFYWYRQILGQKVEFLVSFYNNEISEKSEIFDDQFSVERPDGSNFTLKIRSTKLEDSAMYFCASSFGSFSNQPQHFGDGTRLSIL.

The chain is built from TRBV28 and TRBJ2-7; D might be TRBD1 (6 bases). The germline gives CDR1 MDHEN, CDR2 SYDVKM. Trimming took off 6 bases at V and 3 bases at J, with 12 bases between the two ends. The CDR3 length is 13 residues. The CDR3 nucleotides read TGTGCCAGCAGCCCCGGACAGAGCTACGAGCAGTACTTC. Its translation: CASSPGQSYEQYF.

The V gene is TRBV28, the J gene TRBJ2-1; 9 bases line up with TRBD2. Germline CDR1 reads MDHEN; CDR2 reads SYDVKM. The CDR3 consists of 16 residues. The J segment lost 2 bases and the V segment lost 4 bases, leaving 6 bases of the junction unmatched. The CDR3, as DNA: TGTGCCAGCAGTTATAGCGGGAGAGATCCCTACAATGAGCAGTTCTTC. It encodes CASSYSGRDPYNEQFF.

V is TRBV9 and J is TRBJ1-4; possible D gene TRBD1, 6 bases. Germline loops: CDR1 SGDLS, CDR2 YYNGEE. The CDR3 consists of 15 residues. V lost 4 bases and J lost 0, with 10 bases in between. The CDR3 sequence is CASSPGTPTNEKLFF. In DNA, the CDR3 is TGTGCCAGCAGCCCAGGGACACCAACTAATGAAAAACTGTTTTTT.

The J gene is TRBJ2-1, the V gene TRBV9; TRBD2 is a possible D gene (5 bases). This CDR3 has 14 residues. Trimming took off 0 bases at V and 9 bases at J, with 13 bases between the two ends. Germline V CDR1 and CDR2: SGDLS, YYNGEE. CDR3: CASSVGGSVVEQFF. CDR3 coding DNA: TGTGCCAGCAGCGTAGGTGGGAGTGTCGTTGAGCAGTTCTTC.

This sequence joins TRBV27 and TRBJ2-2; D is ambiguous. The V end was cut by 6 bases, the J end by 3 bases, with 5 bases between. This CDR3 is built from 12 residues. Germline values: CDR1 MNHEY, CDR2 SMNVEV (reference sequence). The CDR3 nucleotides read TGTGCCAGCAGAGGGTACACCGGGGAGCTGTTTTTT. Protein product: CASRGYTGELFF.

This clone was recorded a few times. The chain carries TRBV10-3 and TRBJ2-7; D remains ambiguous. V was pared by 6 bases and J by 2 bases, with 11 bases between. Germline values: CDR1 ENHRY, CDR2 SYGVKD. The CDR3 is made up of 13 amino acids. In nucleotides, the CDR3 is TGTGCCATCAGGTCCGACAAAACCTACGAGCAGTACTTC. It is translated as CAIRSDKTYEQYF.

The V gene is TRBV11-2, the J gene TRBJ2-7; D may be TRBD1 or TRBD2 (5 bases each). The V gene's germline CDR1 is SGHAT and CDR2 FQNNGV. The CDR3 is made up of 16 amino acids. Trimming removed 7 bases from V and 1 base from J, with 20 bases in between. The CDR3 DNA follows: TGTGCCAGCACCCCTTCTGGGGGTGGCAGTTCCTACGAGCAGTACTTC. The encoded protein is CASTPSGGGSSYEQYF.

CDR3 DNA: TGTGCCAGCAGTGTGTGGGTCCGGCCAGCCGACACAGATACGCAGTATTTT. Translated, it gives CASSVWVRPADTDTQYF. The chain links TRBV6-4 to TRBJ2-3, with D unclear. The V gene's germline CDR1 is MRHNA and CDR2 SNTAGT. There are 17 residues in the CDR3. Trimming took off 4 bases at V and 2 bases at J, with 19 bases between the two ends.

The chain joins TRBV5-1 to TRBJ2-7, with 7 bases identical to TRBD1. Germline V gene lookup returns CDR1 SGHRS and CDR2 YFSETQ. Trimming took 4 bases from V and 0 from J; bases not matched to a gene: 4. The CDR3 extends over 14 amino acids. CDR3 sequence reads: CASSAGTVSYEQYF. CDR3 nucleotide sequence: TGCGCCAGCAGCGCCGGGACAGTCTCCTACGAGCAGTACTTC.

The chain employs TRBV21-1 and TRBJ1-2. TRBV21-1 is annotated as a pseudogene. CDR3 length equals 18 residues. CDR3 region: CASSIPGDGCFEPYGYTF. In nucleotides, the CDR3 is TGTGCCAGCAGCATACCGGGGGACGGGTGTTTCGAACCCTATGGCTACACCTTC.

The gene calls are TRBV30 and TRBJ2-6; D not certain. CDR1 and CDR2 (germline): GTSNPN, SVGIG (reference sequence). Trimming removed 7 bases from V and 2 bases from J, with 6 bases in between. The CDR3 contains 12 residues. The CDR3 DNA reads TGTGCCTTTGGACCTGGGGCCAACGTCCTGACTTTC. This sequence encodes CAFGPGANVLTF.

This clone appeared once. Written as DNA, the CDR3 is TGTGCCACCAGCACACAGGGGGCAGGTGAAAAACTGTTTTTT. Its translation is CATSTQGAGEKLFF. The V and J genes are TRBV15 and TRBJ1-4, with 9 bases aligning to TRBD1. The CDR3 runs to 14 residues. Germline assignment: CDR1 LNHNV and CDR2 YYDKDF (reference sequence). V lost 4 bases, J lost 7 bases, and 4 bases stayed unmatched.

In its sample, this clone was seen a few times. V and J are TRBV4-2 and TRBJ2-3; TRBD2 matches 13 bases. The CDR3 is 15 amino acids. V was pared by 4 bases and J by 6 bases, with 4 bases of the junction left unmatched. Germline V gene data show CDR1 as LGHNA and CDR2 as YNFKEQ. Here the CDR3 reads CASSPGLAGIDTQYF. The CDR3 coding sequence is TGTGCCAGCAGCCCGGGACTAGCGGGGATCGATACGCAGTATTTT.

The genes are TRBV6-1 and TRBJ2-1; no clear D gene. V shed 3 bases and J shed 9 bases, with 18 bases lying between them. The CDR3 spans 15 residues. Per the germline V gene, CDR1 is MNHNS and CDR2 is SASEGT. The CDR3 bases are TGTGCCAGCAGTGAGACACCGAATGGGCAGGTTGAGCAGTTCTTC. Its protein is CASSETPNGQVEQFF.

The chain joins TRBV29-1 to TRBJ1-2; maybe TRBD1 (5 bases). This CDR3 contains 12 residues. The germline CDR1 and CDR2 sequences are SQVTM and ANQGSEA. V was clipped by 7 bases and J by 1 base, with 10 bases between them. The CDR3 nucleotides read TGCAGCGACCGGGACTTTAACTATGGCTACACCTTC. Its translation is CSDRDFNYGYTF.

The chain combines TRBV29-1 with TRBJ1-2; D is undetermined. CDR1 and CDR2 from the germline V gene are SQVTM and ANQGSEA. V lost 3 bases and J lost 4, with 12 bases in between. This CDR3 region has 13 residues. CDR3 residues: CSVDTGAGYGYTF. Written as DNA, the CDR3 is TGCAGCGTTGACACGGGAGCCGGCTATGGCTACACCTTC.

This chain connects TRBV5-4 to TRBJ2-2, with 7 bases identical to TRBD2. Looked up from germline, CDR1 is SGHNT and CDR2 is YYREEE (reference sequence). With 0 bases clipped from V and 8 bases from J, the junction kept 4 bases outside the gene matches. CDR3 size: 14 residues. The CDR3 protein is CASSLAAAGGELFF. In nucleotides, the CDR3 is TGTGCCAGCAGCTTGGCCGCAGCGGGAGGGGAGCTGTTTTTT.

The chain carries TRBV6-5 and TRBJ2-7; 9 positions match TRBD1. Trimming cost V 6 bases and J 3 bases; bases outside gene matches: 6. Germline V gene data show CDR1 as MNHEY and CDR2 as SVGAGI. The CDR3 runs 14 residues. Here the CDR3 DNA reads TGTGCCAGCAGGAAGGGACAGGGTGACTACGAGCAGTACTTC. This codes for CASRKGQGDYEQYF.